One sample yielded the 5 T cell receptor beta chains listed below, sequenced in a study of regulatory T cells in long-lasting Graves disease. Time point in this sample: newly diagnosed GD, antithyroid drugs for less than 3 months. Scientists built the TCR library using RNA that was extracted from PBMCs. Both iRepertoire HTBI primers and Arm-PCR of CDR3 regions were used to build the TCR beta libraries. In TCRdb, the multiplex PCR reads were re-called with MiXCR into one record per CDR3 protein. The sample holds 370,000 or so distinct CDR3 sequences, roughly 15% seen once. These same records also appear under a second study, on T cells in Graves' hyperthyroidism and ophthalmopathy.

This material consisted of peripheral blood mononuclear cells (PBMCs), taken at new diagnosis, from a patient treated with antithyroid drugs. The receptor set was obtained from a woman aged 18-35 years with Graves disease.

This clonotype occurred many times. The chain has TRBV11-1 and TRBJ1-1; D ambiguous. Looked up from germline, CDR1 is SGHAT and CDR2 is FQDESV (reference sequence). Deletions cut 2 bases from V and 3 bases from J, with 7 bases between. The length of the CDR3 is 13 residues. The CDR3 here is CASSLLTDTEAFF. DNA for the CDR3: TGTGCCAGCAGCTTATTAACGGACACTGAAGCTTTCTTT. The full variable domain, rest sourced from reference TRBV11-1 and TRBJ1-1, is EAEVAQSPRYKITEKSQAVAFWCDPISGHATLYWYRQILGQGPELLVQFQDESVVDDSQLPKDRFSAERLKGVDSTLKIQPAELGDSAMYLCASSLLTDTEAFFGQGTRLTVV.

This clonotype appeared many times. The genes are TRBV29-1 and TRBJ1-1; a weak D match, TRBD1 (6 bases). The CDR3 is 13 amino acids. V gave up 4 bases and J gave up 0 bases, with 9 bases separating them. Germline CDR1 reads SQVTM; CDR2 reads ANQGSEA. The CDR3 protein is CSVAAGVNTEAFF. The CDR3 nucleotides read TGCAGCGTTGCAGCAGGGGTGAACACTGAAGCTTTCTTT.

This clonotype was recorded at least ten times. The V call is TRBV6-1, the J call TRBJ2-2; 9 bases are a match to TRBD1. From germline, CDR1 is MNHNS and CDR2 SASEGT. The CDR3 covers 18 residues. J lost 4 bases, V lost 5 bases, and 14 bases had no gene match. CDR3 bases: TGTGCCAGCAGTCGACCTCCCCCGGACAGGGGAGGCACCGGGGAGCTGTTTTTT. Protein product: CASSRPPPDRGGTGELFF.

The chain combines TRBV6-1 with TRBJ1-2; D gene ambiguous. The germline V gene has CDR1 MNHNS and CDR2 SASEGT. V was trimmed by 6 bases and J by 4 bases, leaving 12 bases between them. This CDR3 is 13 amino acids long. The CDR3: CASRPQEPYGYTF. In DNA, the CDR3 is TGTGCCAGCAGGCCGCAGGAGCCCTATGGCTACACCTTC.

This clonotype is judged medium-sized. J is TRBJ2-3 and V is TRBV2; D is tentatively TRBD1 or TRBD2 (5 bases each). The germline V gene has CDR1 SNHLY and CDR2 FYNNEI. The CDR3 runs to 14 residues. Deletions cut 7 bases from V and 0 bases from J, with 11 bases between. CDR3 loop: CASKRDLSTDTQYF. CDR3 DNA sequence: TGTGCCAGCAAACGGGACCTCAGCACAGATACGCAGTATTTT. Variable domain in full (rest from reference TRBV2 and TRBJ2-3): EPEVTQTPSHQVTQMGQEVILRCVPISNHLYFYWYRQILGQKVEFLVSFYNNEISEKSEIFDDQFSVERPDGSNFTLKIRSTKLEDSAMYFCASKRDLSTDTQYFGPGTRLTVL.